This is a list of T cell receptor beta chains from one sample in a study of OX40 agonist ivuxolimab in advanced cancers. Assay: immunoSEQ multiplex PCR; the TCRdb copy retains only in-frame clones and omits some. The sample holds 65,000 to 70,000 clones, roughly nine tenths seen once. Specimen: CD4+ or CD8+ T cells sorted from blood, collected in a trial of the OX40 agonist ivuxolimab. These receptor sequences come from an adult with an advanced solid tumor such as melanoma, head and neck, liver or kidney cancer. CDR3s include the opening cysteine and the closing phenylalanine or tryptophan. Each record gives: D gene, clone size, J gene, V gene, CDR3 DNA, CDR3 protein. A D gene is named only where the DNA matches it firmly. Where a row states a size, it is once, few, many or the class of an expanded clone; other rows omit it.

D gene: .
clone size: .
J gene: TRBJ1-4
V gene: TRBV19
CDR3 DNA: TGTGCCAGCACCTTGGATGAGACTAATGAAAAACTGTTTTTT
CDR3 protein: CASTLDETNEKLFF

D gene: TRBD2
clone size: .
J gene: TRBJ2-5
V gene: TRBV5-4
CDR3 DNA: TGTGCCAGCAGCCAGCTGACTAGCGGGAGGAGAGAGACCCAGTACTTC
CDR3 protein: CASSQLTSGRRETQYF

D gene: .
clone size: .
J gene: TRBJ1-1
V gene: TRBV7-3
CDR3 DNA: TGTGCCAGCAGCCCACAACAGGGTATGAACACTGAAGCTTTCTTT
CDR3 protein: CASSPQQGMNTEAFF

D gene: TRBD1
clone size: .
J gene: TRBJ2-5
V gene: TRBV27
CDR3 DNA: TGTGCCACCCGGGACAGGGGTCGAGAGACCCAGTACTTC
CDR3 protein: CATRDRGRETQYF

D gene: .
clone size: .
J gene: TRBJ2-2
V gene: TRBV19
CDR3 DNA: TGTGCCAGTAGTATAGGCGCGCAGGGTCTCGGGGAGCTGTTTTTT
CDR3 protein: CASSIGAQGLGELFF

D gene: TRBD2
clone size: .
J gene: TRBJ2-7
V gene: TRBV29-1
CDR3 DNA: TGCAGCGTCAGCGGGGGCACCTCCTACGAGCAGTACTTC
CDR3 protein: CSVSGGTSYEQYF

D gene: .
clone size: .
J gene: TRBJ2-3
V gene: TRBV19
CDR3 DNA: TGTGCCAGTAGCTCGGGTACTCGGCTGGGAGATACGCAGTATTTT
CDR3 protein: CASSSGTRLGDTQYF

D gene: .
clone size: .
J gene: TRBJ1-2
V gene: TRBV7-2
CDR3 DNA: TGTGCCAGCAGCTTTTCACAGGGTTTATTGGATGGCTACACCTTC
CDR3 protein: CASSFSQGLLDGYTF

D gene: .
clone size: .
J gene: TRBJ1-3
V gene: TRBV4-1
CDR3 DNA: TGCGCCAGCAGCCAAGAGCGAGTCAGGGCTGGAAACACCATATATTTT
CDR3 protein: CASSQERVRAGNTIYF

D gene: .
clone size: .
J gene: TRBJ2-2
V gene: TRBV7-3
CDR3 DNA: TGTGCCAGCAGCTTAGTCACCCGGGACACCGGGGAGCTGTTTTTT
CDR3 protein: CASSLVTRDTGELFF

D gene: TRBD1
clone size: .
J gene: TRBJ1-4
V gene: TRBV29-1
CDR3 DNA: TGCAGCGGACGAGGACAGGGGGAAAAACTGTTTTTT
CDR3 protein: CSGRGQGEKLFF

D gene: .
clone size: few
J gene: TRBJ2-3
V gene: TRBV7-3
CDR3 DNA: TGTGCCAGCAGCCCCGTCCTTGGGGATACGCAGTATTTT
CDR3 protein: CASSPVLGDTQYF

D gene: .
clone size: few
J gene: TRBJ1-1
V gene: TRBV7-7
CDR3 DNA: TGTGCCAGCAGCTCACAGGTGAACACTGAAGCTTTCTTT
CDR3 protein: CASSSQVNTEAFF

D gene: .
clone size: .
J gene: TRBJ1-2
V gene: TRBV5-1
CDR3 DNA: TGCGCCAGCAGCTTTGGAGGGAATGGCTACACCTTC
CDR3 protein: CASSFGGNGYTF